This T cell receptor (beta chain) was identified in a study of CDR3 diversity in severe acne. Each CDR3 protein is one row after TCRdb ran MiXCR on the PCR reads. The data show approximately 79,000 distinct CDR3 sequences, around 50% seen once. This clonotype was seen only a few times. Germline CDR1 and CDR2: MNHEY and SVGAGI. The CDR3 runs 13 residues. V shed 2 bases and J shed 6 bases, with 11 bases lying between them. V and J are TRBV6-5 and TRBJ2-7; tentatively, D is TRBD1 or TRBD2 (5 bases each). Sequenced material: blood. This receptor was obtained from a male donor in good health, serving as a control. The CDR3 region has the DNA TGTGCCAGCAGTTACGGGGGAGATGGCGAGCAGTACTTC. This sequence encodes CASSYGGDGEQYF.